This section outlines one TCR beta chain sequence together with its context. Its antigen remains undetermined. Base qualities are not recorded, but no much larger clone differs from it by a single base. The time point label of this sample denotes: sample from a COVID-19-recovered individual after infection. The donors were patients who had recovered from mild-to-severe COVID-19. Memory T cell samples that were not cultured were sequenced immediately after ex vivo isolation. From peripheral blood mononuclear cells, the researchers isolated CD4+ total memory, central memory, effector memory and circulating T follicular helper cells. The data originate from a study of CD4 T cell repertoires in COVID-19 (dated by TCRdb to the early 2020s). General notes on the study: To analyze cross-reactivity, CFSE-low cells were expanded with IL-2 for roughly ten days and then labeled again and restimulated with spike proteins from other coronaviruses. In COVID-19-recovered individuals, the study described naturally processed CD4+ T cell responses to SARS-CoV-2 spike and nucleoprotein and used TCR Vbeta sequencing to evaluate clonal composition. In three recovered individuals, the researchers analyzed the TCR Vbeta repertoire of SARS-CoV-2-reactive T cells at the subset level. The paper's findings and limits, for the study overall: Between roughly 7 and 28% of SARS-CoV-2 clonotypes were also detected in SARS-CoV and/or HKU1 spike-stimulated secondary cultures, consistent with cross-reactivity. Several of the most expanded SARS-CoV-2-reactive clonotypes were present in two or all three memory subsets, which suggests intraclonal diversification.

CDR1 and CDR2 are read off the germline V gene as SQVTM and ANQGSEA. The CDR3, cysteine through phenylalanine, is 13 amino acids long. Only the CDR3 part of the read is kept: 39 bases, read in frame from the first base. At the junction V is shortened by 2 bases and J by 6 bases; bases outside the gene matches: 6. Library generation was performed with the immunoSEQ multiplex PCR assay. On the study's bioinformatics: To quantify how much the repertoires of different subsets overlapped, the Chao-Jaccard similarity index was used along with counts of shared clonotypes. Held by TCRdb, this immuneACCESS table contains in-frame sequences only and omits some clones. Under half of the omission traces to an unresolved V gene where checked; the cause of the rest is unknown. From that table come the V and J calls and clone size; the DNA was used to work out D and trimming. The sample table holds approximately 75,000 clones, of which under 90% were seen once. Over 0.45% of the sample belongs to the ten largest clones.

The sequences come from CD4+ T cells from peripheral blood, collected after recovery from COVID-19. The V and J segments used are TRBV29-1 and TRBJ1-1, and 7 junction bases match TRBD1. This clonotype was sampled from a human donor who had COVID-19. The CDR3 in this case is CSVERQGRAEAFF. The base sequence is TGCAGCGTTGAAAGACAGGGTCGTGCTGAAGCTTTCTTT.